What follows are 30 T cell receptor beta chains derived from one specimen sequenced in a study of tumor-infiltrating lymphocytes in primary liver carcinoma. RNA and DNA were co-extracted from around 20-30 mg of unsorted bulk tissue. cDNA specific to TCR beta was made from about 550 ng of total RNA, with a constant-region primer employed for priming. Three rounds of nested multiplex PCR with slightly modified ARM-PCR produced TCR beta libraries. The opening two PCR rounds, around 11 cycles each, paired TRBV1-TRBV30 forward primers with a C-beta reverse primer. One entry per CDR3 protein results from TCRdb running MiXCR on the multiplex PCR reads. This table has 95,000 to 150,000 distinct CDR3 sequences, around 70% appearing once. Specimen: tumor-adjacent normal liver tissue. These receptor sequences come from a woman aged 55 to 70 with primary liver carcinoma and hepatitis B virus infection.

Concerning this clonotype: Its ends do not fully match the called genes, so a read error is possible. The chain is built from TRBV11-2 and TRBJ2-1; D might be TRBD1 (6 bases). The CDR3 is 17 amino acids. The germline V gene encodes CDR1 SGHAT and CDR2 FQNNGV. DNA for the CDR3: TGTGCCAACAGCTTAGATGAACAGGGTATAGTCTACAATGAGCATTTTTTC. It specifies CANSLDEQGIVYNEHFF.

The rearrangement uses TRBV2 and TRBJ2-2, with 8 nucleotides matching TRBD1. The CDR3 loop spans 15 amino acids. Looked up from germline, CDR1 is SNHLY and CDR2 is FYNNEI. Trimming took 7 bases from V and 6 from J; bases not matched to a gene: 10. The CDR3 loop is CASKLSGGQAGELFF. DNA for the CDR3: TGTGCCAGCAAGTTATCAGGGGGCCAGGCCGGGGAGCTGTTTTTT. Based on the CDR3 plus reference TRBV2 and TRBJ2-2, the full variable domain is EPEVTQTPSHQVTQMGQEVILRCVPISNHLYFYWYRQILGQKVEFLVSFYNNEISEKSEIFDDQFSVERPDGSNFTLKIRSTKLEDSAMYFCASKLSGGQAGELFFGEGSRLTVL.

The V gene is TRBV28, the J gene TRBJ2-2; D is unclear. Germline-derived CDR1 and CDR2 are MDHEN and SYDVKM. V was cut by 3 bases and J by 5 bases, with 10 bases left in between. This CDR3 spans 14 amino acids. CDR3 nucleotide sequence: TGTGCCAGCAGTTTCAGGCAAGCGACCGGGGAGCTGTTTTTT. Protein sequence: CASSFRQATGELFF.

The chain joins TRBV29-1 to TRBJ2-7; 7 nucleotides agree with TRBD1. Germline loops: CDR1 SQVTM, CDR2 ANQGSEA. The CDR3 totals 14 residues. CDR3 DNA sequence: TGCACCGCGCAGGACAGGTGGCGTGCCTCGGAGCAGTACTTC. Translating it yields CTAQDRWRASEQYF.

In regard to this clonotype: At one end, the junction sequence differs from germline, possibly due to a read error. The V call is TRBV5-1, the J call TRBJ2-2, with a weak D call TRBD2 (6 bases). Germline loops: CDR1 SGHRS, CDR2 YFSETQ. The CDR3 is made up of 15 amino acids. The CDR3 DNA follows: TGCTCCAGTAGCTTGGGCGGGACGAACACCGGGGAGCTGTTTTTT. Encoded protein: CSSSLGGTNTGELFF.

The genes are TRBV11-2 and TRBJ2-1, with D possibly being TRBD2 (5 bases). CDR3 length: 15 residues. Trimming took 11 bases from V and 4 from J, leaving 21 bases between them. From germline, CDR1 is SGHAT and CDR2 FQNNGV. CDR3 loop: CACCRLTSGYNEQFF. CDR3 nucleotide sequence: TGTGCCTGCTGCCGACTAACGTCGGGATACAATGAGCAGTTCTTC.

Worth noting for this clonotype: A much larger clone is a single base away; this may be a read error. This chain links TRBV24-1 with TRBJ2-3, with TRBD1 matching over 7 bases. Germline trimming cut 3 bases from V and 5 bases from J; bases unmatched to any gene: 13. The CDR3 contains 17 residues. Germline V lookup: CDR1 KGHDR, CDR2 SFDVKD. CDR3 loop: CATSDTPDRQIIDTQYF. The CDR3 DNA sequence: TGTGCCACCAGTGATACTCCGGACAGGCAAATCATAGATACGCAGTATTTT.

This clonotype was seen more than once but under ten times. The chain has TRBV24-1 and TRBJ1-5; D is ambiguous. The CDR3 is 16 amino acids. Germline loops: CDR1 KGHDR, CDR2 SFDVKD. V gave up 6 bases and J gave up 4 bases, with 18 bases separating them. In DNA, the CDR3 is TGTGCCACCAGTCCGGGCACGGGGAGACCTAATCAGCCCCAGCATTTT. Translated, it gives CATSPGTGRPNQPQHF.

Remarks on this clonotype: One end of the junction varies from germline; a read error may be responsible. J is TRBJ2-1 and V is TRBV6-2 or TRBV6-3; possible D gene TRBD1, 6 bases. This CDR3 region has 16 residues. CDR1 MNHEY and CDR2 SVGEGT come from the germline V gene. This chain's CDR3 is CARSYSMLTGGNEQLF. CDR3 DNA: TGTGCTAGAAGTTACTCGATGTTGACAGGAGGTAATGAGCAGCTCTTC.

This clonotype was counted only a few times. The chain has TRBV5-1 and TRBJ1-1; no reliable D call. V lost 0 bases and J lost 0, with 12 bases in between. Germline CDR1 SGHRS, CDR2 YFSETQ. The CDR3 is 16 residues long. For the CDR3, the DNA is TGCGCCAGCAGCTTGGCCGGCTGGGGAGTGAACACTGAAGCTTTCTTT. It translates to CASSLAGWGVNTEAFF.

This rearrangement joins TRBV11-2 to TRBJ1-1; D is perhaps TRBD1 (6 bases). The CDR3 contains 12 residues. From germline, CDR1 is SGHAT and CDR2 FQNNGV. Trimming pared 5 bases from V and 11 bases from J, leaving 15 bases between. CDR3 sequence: CASSTRGTTAFF. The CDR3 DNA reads TGTGCCAGCAGCACAAGAGGGACAACGGCTTTCTTT. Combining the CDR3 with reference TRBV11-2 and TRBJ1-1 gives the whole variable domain EAGVAQSPRYKIIEKRQSVAFWCNPISGHATLYWYQQILGQGPKLLIQFQNNGVVDDSQLPKDRFSAERLKGVDSTLKIQPAKLEDSAVYLCASSTRGTTAFFGQGTRLTVV.

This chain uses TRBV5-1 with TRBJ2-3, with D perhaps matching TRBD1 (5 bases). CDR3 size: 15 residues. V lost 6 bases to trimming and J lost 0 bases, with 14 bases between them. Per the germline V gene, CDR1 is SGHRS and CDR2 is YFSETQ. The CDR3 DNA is TGCGCCAGCAACTTCTGGACATACAGCACAGATACGCAGTATTTT. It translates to CASNFWTYSTDTQYF.

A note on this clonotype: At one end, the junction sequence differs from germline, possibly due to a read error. CDR3 in amino acids: CASSYLQGTTQYF. The CDR3 DNA sequence: TGTGCCAGTAGTTACTTACAGGGAACTACGCAGTATTTT. V usage is TRBV6-5 and J usage is TRBJ2-3; tentatively, D is TRBD1 (6 bases). This CDR3 contains 13 residues. The germline V gene has CDR1 MNHEY and CDR2 SVGAGI.

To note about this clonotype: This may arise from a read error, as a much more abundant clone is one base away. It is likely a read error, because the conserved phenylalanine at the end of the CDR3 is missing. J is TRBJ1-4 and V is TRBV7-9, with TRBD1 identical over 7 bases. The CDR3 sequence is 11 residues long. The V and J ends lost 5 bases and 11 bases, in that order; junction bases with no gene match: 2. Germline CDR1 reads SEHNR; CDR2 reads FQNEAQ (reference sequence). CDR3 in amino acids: CASSQGGKLFI. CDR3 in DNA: TGTGCCAGCAGCCAGGGGGGTAAACTGTTTATT.

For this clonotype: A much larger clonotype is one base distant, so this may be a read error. In DNA form, the CDR3 reads TGTGCCAGCACCTTTGGGTTCGGAGCCGTCTCCTACGAGCAGTACTTC. Protein sequence: CASTFGFGAVSYEQYF. The gene calls are TRBV7-9 and TRBJ2-7; D unresolved. The CDR3 length is 16 residues. V lost 7 bases and J 0 bases, leaving 19 bases between the germline ends. CDR1 and CDR2 from the germline V gene are SEHNR and FQNEAQ (reference sequence).

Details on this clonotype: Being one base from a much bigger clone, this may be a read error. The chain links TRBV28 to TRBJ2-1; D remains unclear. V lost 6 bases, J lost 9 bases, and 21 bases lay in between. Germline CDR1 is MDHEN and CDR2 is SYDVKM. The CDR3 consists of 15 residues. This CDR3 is CASSYLGSGVSEQFF. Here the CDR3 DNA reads TGTGCCAGCAGCTACCTCGGTTCCGGTGTGAGTGAGCAGTTCTTC.

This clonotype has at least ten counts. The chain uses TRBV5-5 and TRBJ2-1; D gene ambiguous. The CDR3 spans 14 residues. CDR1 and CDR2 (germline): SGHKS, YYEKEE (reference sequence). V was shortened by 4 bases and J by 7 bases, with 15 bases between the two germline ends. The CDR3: CASSHSLMLNEQFF. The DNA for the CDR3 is TGTGCCAGCAGCCACTCCCTGATGCTAAATGAGCAGTTCTTC.

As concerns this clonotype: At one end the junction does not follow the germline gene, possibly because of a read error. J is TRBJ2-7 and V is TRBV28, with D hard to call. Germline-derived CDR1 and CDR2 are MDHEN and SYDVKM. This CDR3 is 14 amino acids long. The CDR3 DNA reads TGTGCCAGCAGTTTATCGGAACGGCCCCACGAGCAGTATTTC. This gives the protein CASSLSERPHEQYF. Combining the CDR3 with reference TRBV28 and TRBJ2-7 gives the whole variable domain DVKVTQSSRYLVKRTGEKVFLECVQDMDHENMFWYRQDPGLGLRLIYFSYDVKMKEKGDIPEGYSVSREKKERFSLILESASTNQTSMYLCASSLSERPHEQYFGPGTRLTVT.

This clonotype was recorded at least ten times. In DNA, the CDR3 is TGTGCCAGCAGTGCCCAGGGGGGGAAGACCCAGTACTTC. Its protein is CASSAQGGKTQYF. The V call is TRBV25-1, the J call TRBJ2-5; the D call may be TRBD1 or TRBD2 (7 bases each). Trimming shortened V by 4 bases and J by 6 bases, and 12 bases separated the two germline ends. This CDR3 has 13 amino acids. Germline CDR1 reads MGHDK; CDR2 reads SYGVNS.

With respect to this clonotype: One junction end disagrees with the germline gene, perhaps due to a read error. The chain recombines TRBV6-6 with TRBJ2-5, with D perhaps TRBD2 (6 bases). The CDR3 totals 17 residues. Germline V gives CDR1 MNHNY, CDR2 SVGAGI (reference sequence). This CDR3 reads CVSSSPVGAGVEENQYF. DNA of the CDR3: TGTGTCAGCAGTTCCCCCGTCGGAGCGGGTGTTGAAGAGAACCAGTACTTC.

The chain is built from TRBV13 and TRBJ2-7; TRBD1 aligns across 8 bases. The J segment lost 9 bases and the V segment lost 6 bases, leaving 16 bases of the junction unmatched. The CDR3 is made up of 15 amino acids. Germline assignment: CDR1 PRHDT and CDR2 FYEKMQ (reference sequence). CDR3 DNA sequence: TGTGCCAGCAGTGCTTGGGACAGGCGGGTCTTGGGGCAGTACTTC. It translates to CASSAWDRRVLGQYF.

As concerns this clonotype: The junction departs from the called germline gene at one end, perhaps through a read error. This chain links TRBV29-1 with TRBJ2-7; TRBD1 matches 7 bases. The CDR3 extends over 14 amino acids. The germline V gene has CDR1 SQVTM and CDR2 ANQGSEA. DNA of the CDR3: TGCAGGGTTGCTGGGACAGCGGCAACATACGAGCAGTACTTC. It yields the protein CRVAGTAATYEQYF.

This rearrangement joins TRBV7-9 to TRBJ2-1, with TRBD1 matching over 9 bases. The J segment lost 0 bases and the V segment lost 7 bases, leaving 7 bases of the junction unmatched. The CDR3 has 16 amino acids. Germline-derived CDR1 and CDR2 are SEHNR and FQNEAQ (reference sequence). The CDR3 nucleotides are TGTGCCAGCAACGACAGGGGGGGGTTCTCCTACAATGAGCAGTTCTTC. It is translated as CASNDRGGFSYNEQFF.

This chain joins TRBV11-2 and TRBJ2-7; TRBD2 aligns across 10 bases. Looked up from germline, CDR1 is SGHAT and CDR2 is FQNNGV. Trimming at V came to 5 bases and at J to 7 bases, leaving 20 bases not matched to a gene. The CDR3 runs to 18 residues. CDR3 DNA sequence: TGTGCCAGCAGCAACCGCCCCAACTCAGCGGGAGGGCCGATGGAGCAGTACTTC. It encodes CASSNRPNSAGGPMEQYF.

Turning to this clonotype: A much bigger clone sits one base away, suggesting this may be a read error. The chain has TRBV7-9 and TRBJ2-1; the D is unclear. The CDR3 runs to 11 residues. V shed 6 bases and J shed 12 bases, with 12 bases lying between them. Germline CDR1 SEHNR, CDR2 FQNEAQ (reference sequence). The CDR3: CASRRYTAQFF. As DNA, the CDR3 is TGTGCCAGCAGAAGGTACACTGCGCAGTTCTTC.

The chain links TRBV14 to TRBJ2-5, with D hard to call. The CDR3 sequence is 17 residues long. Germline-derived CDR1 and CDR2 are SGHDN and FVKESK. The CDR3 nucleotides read TGTGTCTGCAGCCAAAGATTCGGCCATCTCGGATGGGAGACCCAGTACTTC. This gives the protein CVCSQRFGHLGWETQYF.

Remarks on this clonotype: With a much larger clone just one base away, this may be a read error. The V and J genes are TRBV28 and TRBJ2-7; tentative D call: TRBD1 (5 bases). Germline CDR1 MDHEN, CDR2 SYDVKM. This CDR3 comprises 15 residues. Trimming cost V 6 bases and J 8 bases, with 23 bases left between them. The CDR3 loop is CASSAARVYSDKQYF. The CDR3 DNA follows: TGTGCCAGCAGCGCCGCCCGCGTGTATTCGGACAAGCAGTACTTC.

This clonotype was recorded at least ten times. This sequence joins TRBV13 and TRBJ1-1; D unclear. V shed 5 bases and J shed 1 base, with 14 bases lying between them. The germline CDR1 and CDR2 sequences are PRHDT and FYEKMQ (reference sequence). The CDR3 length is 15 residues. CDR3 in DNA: TGTGCCAGCAGCCCATACCTAGCGGCGAACACTGAAGCTTTCTTT. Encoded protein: CASSPYLAANTEAFF.

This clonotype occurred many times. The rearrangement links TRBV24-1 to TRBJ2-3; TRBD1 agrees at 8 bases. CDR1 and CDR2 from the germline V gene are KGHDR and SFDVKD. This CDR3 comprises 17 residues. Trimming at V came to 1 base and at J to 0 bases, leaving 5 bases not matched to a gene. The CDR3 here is CATSDFHRGDSTDTQYF. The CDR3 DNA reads TGTGCCACCAGTGATTTCCACAGGGGGGATAGCACAGATACGCAGTATTTT.

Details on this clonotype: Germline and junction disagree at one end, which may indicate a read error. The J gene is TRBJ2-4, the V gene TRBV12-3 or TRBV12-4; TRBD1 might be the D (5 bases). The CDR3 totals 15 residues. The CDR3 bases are TGTGCCAGCAGTTCCCAGGGTGGCTACAAAAACACTCAGTACTTC. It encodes CASSSQGGYKNTQYF.